A selection of T cell receptor beta chains follows, all from one sample in a study of cytomegalovirus exposure and HLA in healthy donors. This table comes from immunoSEQ multiplex PCR, and its TCRdb copy is limited to in-frame clones, with some not included. The sample has about 130,000 clones, roughly 86% seen once; the top ten hold over 3%. Sequenced sample: PBMCs. These receptors were collected from a young man in good health and CMV-seronegative. The CDR3 runs from the conserved cysteine through the conserved F or W. The order of the fields is CDR3 protein, CDR3 DNA, D gene, J gene, V gene, clone size. A D gene is named only where the DNA matches it firmly. Clone size is shown for a subset of rows, as once, few, many or a class of expanded clone.

CDR3 protein: CASSLVLAGSETQYF
CDR3 DNA: TGTGCCAGCAGCTTAGTCCTAGCGGGGTCGGAGACCCAGTACTTC
D gene: TRBD2
J gene: TRBJ2-5
V gene: TRBV7-9
clone size: once

CDR3 protein: CASSQTGTREKLFF
CDR3 DNA: TGTGCCAGCAGCCAGACAGGGACCAGGGAAAAACTGTTTTTT
D gene: TRBD1
J gene: TRBJ1-4
V gene: TRBV6-5
clone size: once

CDR3 protein: CASSWGDSYEQYF
CDR3 DNA: TGTGCCAGCAGCTGGGGGGACAGCTACGAGCAGTACTTC
D gene: NA
J gene: TRBJ2-7
V gene: TRBV5-4
clone size: NA

CDR3 protein: CASSIRGSYGYTF
CDR3 DNA: TGTGCCAGCAGTATCAGGGGCAGCTATGGCTACACCTTC
D gene: NA
J gene: TRBJ1-2
V gene: TRBV25-1
clone size: NA

CDR3 protein: CASSPLRRQGENEQFF
CDR3 DNA: TGTGCCAGCTCACCTCTCCGCCGACAGGGAGAAAATGAGCAGTTCTTC
D gene: TRBD1
J gene: TRBJ2-1
V gene: TRBV18
clone size: NA

CDR3 protein: CASRKLTGKEAFF
CDR3 DNA: TGTGCCAGCAGGAAACTAACAGGGAAAGAAGCTTTCTTT
D gene: NA
J gene: TRBJ1-1
V gene: TRBV28
clone size: NA

CDR3 protein: CASSLPGTGNEQYF
CDR3 DNA: TGTGCCAGCAGCCTACCCGGGACAGGTAACGAGCAGTACTTC
D gene: TRBD1
J gene: TRBJ2-7
V gene: TRBV28
clone size: NA

CDR3 protein: CASSHRGRDTEAFF
CDR3 DNA: TGTGCCAGCAGTCACAGGGGAAGGGACACTGAAGCTTTCTTT
D gene: TRBD1
J gene: TRBJ1-1
V gene: TRBV6-5
clone size: NA

CDR3 protein: CASSPGQGDQYF
CDR3 DNA: TGTGCTAGCAGCCCGGGACAGGGGGACCAGTACTTC
D gene: TRBD1
J gene: TRBJ2-5
V gene: TRBV7-7
clone size: NA

CDR3 protein: CASSNRLEETQYF
CDR3 DNA: TGTGCCAGCAGTAATCGACTAGAGGAGACCCAGTACTTC
D gene: NA
J gene: TRBJ2-5
V gene: TRBV2
clone size: NA

CDR3 protein: CASSLGGPLNNEQFF
CDR3 DNA: TGCGCCAGCAGCCTCGGGGGGCCACTTAACAATGAGCAGTTCTTC
D gene: NA
J gene: TRBJ2-1
V gene: TRBV5-1
clone size: NA

CDR3 protein: CASSLVRGDSYNEQFF
CDR3 DNA: TGTGCCAGCAGCTTAGTGCGCGGGGACTCCTACAATGAGCAGTTCTTC
D gene: NA
J gene: TRBJ2-1
V gene: TRBV7-9
clone size: NA

CDR3 protein: CASSVTGDEQYF
CDR3 DNA: TGTGCCAGCAGTGTGACAGGGGACGAGCAGTACTTC
D gene: TRBD1
J gene: TRBJ2-7
V gene: TRBV6-1
clone size: NA

CDR3 protein: CASSGSGGEGEAFF
CDR3 DNA: TGCGCCAGCAGCGGGTCAGGGGGCGAGGGTGAAGCTTTCTTT
D gene: TRBD1
J gene: TRBJ1-1
V gene: TRBV5-1
clone size: NA

CDR3 protein: CASSFRDRGSYEQYF
CDR3 DNA: TGTGCCAGCAGCTTCCGGGACAGGGGGTCCTACGAGCAGTACTTC
D gene: TRBD1
J gene: TRBJ2-7
V gene: TRBV7-8
clone size: NA

CDR3 protein: CASSQPQGLFYEQYF
CDR3 DNA: TGCGCCAGCAGCCAACCCCAGGGGCTCTTTTACGAGCAGTACTTC
D gene: NA
J gene: TRBJ2-7
V gene: TRBV4-1
clone size: NA

CDR3 protein: CASRLDSLRHEQFF
CDR3 DNA: TGTGCCAGCAGGTTGGATAGCCTAAGGCATGAGCAGTTCTTC
D gene: NA
J gene: TRBJ2-1
V gene: TRBV2
clone size: NA

CDR3 protein: CATSAGTVSSDSNQPQHF
CDR3 DNA: TGTGCCACCAGCGCGGGGACAGTATCTTCCGATAGCAATCAGCCCCAGCATTTT
D gene: TRBD1
J gene: TRBJ1-5
V gene: TRBV15
clone size: NA

CDR3 protein: CASSLEVSGWTEAFF
CDR3 DNA: TGCGCCAGCAGCTTGGAGGTTTCAGGGTGGACTGAAGCTTTCTTT
D gene: NA
J gene: TRBJ1-1
V gene: TRBV5-1
clone size: NA

CDR3 protein: CASSFGQGRSNQPQHF
CDR3 DNA: TGTGCCAGTAGTTTCGGACAGGGGAGGAGCAATCAGCCCCAGCATTTT
D gene: TRBD1
J gene: TRBJ1-5
V gene: TRBV19
clone size: NA

CDR3 protein: CASSSTLTGSSYEQYF
CDR3 DNA: TGTGCCAGCAGCTCAACCTTGACAGGGAGCTCCTACGAGCAGTACTTC
D gene: TRBD1
J gene: TRBJ2-7
V gene: TRBV7-9
clone size: NA

CDR3 protein: CATSRSPGQGETQYF
CDR3 DNA: TGTGCCACCAGCAGATCCCCGGGACAGGGAGAGACCCAGTACTTC
D gene: TRBD1
J gene: TRBJ2-5
V gene: TRBV15
clone size: NA